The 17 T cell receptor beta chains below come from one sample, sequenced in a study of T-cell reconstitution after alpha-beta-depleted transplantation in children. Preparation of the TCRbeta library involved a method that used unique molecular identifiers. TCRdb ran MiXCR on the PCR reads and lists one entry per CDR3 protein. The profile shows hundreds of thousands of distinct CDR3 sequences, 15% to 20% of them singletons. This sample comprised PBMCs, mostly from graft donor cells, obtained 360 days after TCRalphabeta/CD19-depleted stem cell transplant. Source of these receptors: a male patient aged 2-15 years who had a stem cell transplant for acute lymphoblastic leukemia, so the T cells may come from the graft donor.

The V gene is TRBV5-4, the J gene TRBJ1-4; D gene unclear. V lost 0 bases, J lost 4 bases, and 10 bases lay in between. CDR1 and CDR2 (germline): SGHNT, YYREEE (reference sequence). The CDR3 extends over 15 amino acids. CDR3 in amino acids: CASSLGRQHNEKLFF. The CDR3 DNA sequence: TGTGCCAGCAGCTTGGGGCGTCAGCATAATGAAAAACTGTTTTTT.

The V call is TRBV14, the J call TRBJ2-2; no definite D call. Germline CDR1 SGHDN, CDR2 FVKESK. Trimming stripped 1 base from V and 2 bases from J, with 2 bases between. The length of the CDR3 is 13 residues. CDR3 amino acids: CASSQANTGELFF. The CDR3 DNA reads TGTGCCAGCAGCCAAGCCAACACCGGGGAGCTGTTTTTT.

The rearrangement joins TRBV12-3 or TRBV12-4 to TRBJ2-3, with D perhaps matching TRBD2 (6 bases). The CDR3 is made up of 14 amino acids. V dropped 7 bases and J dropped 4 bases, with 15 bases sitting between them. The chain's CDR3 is CASNTGGVPDTQYF. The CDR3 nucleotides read TGTGCCAGCAACACTGGAGGGGTGCCAGATACGCAGTATTTT.

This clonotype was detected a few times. Here the CDR3 reads CASSQEGLTQYF. The CDR3 coding sequence is TGCGCCAGCAGCCAAGAGGGCTTGACCCAGTACTTC. V usage is TRBV4-1 and J usage is TRBJ2-5; D is unresolved. Germline assignment: CDR1 MGHRA and CDR2 YSYEKL. V was trimmed by 0 bases and J by 7 bases, leaving 6 bases between them. The CDR3 contains 12 residues.

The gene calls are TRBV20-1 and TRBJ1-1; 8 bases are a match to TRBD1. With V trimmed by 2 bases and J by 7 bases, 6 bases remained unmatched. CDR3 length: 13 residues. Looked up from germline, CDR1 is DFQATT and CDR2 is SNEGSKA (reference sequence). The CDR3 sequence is CSARQTGGSEAFF. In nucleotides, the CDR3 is TGCAGTGCTAGACAAACAGGGGGAAGTGAAGCTTTCTTT.

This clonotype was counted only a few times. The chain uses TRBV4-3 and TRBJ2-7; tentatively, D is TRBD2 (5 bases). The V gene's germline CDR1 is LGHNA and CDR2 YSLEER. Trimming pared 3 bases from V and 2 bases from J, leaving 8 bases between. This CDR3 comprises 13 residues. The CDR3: CASSQWRAYEQYF. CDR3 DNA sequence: TGCGCCAGCAGCCAGTGGCGGGCCTACGAGCAGTACTTC.

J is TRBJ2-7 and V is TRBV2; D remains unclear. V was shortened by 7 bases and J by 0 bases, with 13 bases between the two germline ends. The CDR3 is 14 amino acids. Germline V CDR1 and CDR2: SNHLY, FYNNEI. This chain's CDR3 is CASTEVDGSYEQYF. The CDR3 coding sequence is TGTGCCAGCACCGAGGTTGACGGCTCCTACGAGCAGTACTTC.

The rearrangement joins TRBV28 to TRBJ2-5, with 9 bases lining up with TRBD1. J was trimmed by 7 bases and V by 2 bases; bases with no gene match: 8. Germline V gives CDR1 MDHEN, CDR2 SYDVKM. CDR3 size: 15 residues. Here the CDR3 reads CASSLRDRGGWTQYF. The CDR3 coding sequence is TGTGCCAGCAGTTTACGAGACAGGGGGGGTTGGACCCAGTACTTC.

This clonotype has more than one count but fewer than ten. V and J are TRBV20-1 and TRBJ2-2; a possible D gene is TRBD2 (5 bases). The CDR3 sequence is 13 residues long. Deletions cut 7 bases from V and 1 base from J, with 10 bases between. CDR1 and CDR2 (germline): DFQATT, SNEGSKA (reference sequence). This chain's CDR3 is CSVGLLNTGELFF. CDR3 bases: TGCAGTGTCGGACTCTTGAACACCGGGGAGCTGTTTTTT.

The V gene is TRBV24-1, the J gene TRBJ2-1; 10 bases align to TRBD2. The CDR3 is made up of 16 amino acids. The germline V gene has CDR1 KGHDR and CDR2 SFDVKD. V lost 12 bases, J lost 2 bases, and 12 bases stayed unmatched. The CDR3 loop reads CASAERGGPTYNEQFF. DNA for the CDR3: TGTGCCTCGGCAGAGCGGGGGGGGCCCACCTACAATGAGCAGTTCTTC.

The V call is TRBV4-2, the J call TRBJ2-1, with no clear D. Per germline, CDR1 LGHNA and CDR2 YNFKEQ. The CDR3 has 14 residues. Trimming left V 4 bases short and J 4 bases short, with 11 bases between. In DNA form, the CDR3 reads TGTGCCAGCAGCCGCCGGGTTGCATACAATGAGCAGTTCTTC. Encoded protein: CASSRRVAYNEQFF.

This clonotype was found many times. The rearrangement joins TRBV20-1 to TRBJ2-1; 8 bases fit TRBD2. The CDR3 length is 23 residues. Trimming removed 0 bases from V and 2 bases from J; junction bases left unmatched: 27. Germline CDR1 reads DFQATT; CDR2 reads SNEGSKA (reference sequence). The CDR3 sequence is CSARDLPPLQGHRVTSAYNEQFF. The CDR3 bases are TGCAGTGCTAGAGATCTTCCCCCCTTACAGGGTCACAGAGTGACTAGCGCCTACAATGAGCAGTTCTTC.

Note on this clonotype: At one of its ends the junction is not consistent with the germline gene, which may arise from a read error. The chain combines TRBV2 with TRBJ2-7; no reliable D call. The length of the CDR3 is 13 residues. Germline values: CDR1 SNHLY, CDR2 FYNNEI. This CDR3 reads CAGSELSRYEQYF. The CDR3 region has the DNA TGTGCCGGCAGTGAACTCTCCCGGTACGAGCAGTACTTC.

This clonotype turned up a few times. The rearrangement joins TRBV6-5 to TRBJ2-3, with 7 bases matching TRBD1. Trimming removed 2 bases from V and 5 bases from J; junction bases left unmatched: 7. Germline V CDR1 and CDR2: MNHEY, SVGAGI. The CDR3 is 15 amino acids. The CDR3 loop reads CASSYDRVVVDTQYF. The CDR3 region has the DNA TGTGCCAGCAGTTACGACAGGGTGGTGGTAGATACGCAGTATTTT.

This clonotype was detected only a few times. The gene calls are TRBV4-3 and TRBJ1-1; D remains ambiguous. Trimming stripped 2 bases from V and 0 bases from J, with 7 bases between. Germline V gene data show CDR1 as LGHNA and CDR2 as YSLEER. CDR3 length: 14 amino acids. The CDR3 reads CASSQHHMNTEAFF. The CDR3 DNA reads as TGCGCCAGCAGCCAACACCACATGAACACTGAAGCTTTCTTT.

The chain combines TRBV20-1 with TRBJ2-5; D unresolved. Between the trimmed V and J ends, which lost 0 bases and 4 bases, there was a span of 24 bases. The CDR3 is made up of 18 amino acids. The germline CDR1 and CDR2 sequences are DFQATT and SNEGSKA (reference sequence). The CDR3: CSARDLGPHLQILETQYF. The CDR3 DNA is TGCAGTGCTAGAGATCTCGGCCCTCACCTACAGATACTAGAGACCCAGTACTTC.

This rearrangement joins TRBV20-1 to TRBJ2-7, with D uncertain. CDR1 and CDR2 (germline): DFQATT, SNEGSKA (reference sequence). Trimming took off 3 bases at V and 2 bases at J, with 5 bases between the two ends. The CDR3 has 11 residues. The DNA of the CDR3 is TGCAGTGCTAGGGCGGCCTACGAGCAGTACTTC. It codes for CSARAAYEQYF.